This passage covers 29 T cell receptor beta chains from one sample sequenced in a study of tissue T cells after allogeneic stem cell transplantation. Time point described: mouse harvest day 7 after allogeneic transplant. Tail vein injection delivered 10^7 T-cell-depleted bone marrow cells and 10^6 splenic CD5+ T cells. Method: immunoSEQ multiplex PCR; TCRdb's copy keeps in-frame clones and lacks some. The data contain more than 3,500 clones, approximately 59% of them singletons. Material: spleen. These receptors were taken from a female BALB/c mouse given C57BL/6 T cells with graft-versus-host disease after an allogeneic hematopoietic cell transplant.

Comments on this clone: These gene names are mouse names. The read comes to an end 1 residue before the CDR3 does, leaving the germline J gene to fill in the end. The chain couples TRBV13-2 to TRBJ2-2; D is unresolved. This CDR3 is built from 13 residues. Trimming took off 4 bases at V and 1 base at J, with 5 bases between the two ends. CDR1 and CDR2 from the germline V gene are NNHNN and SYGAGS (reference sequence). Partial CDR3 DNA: TGTGCCAGCGGTCCCAAAAACACCGGGCAGCTCTAC. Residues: CASGPKNTGQLY. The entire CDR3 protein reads CASGPKNTGQLYF.

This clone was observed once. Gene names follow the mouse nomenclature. This CDR3 reads CASGRDFYAEQFF. The covered CDR3 bases are TGTGCCAGCGGTCGGGACTTCTATGCTGAGCAGTTC. The rearrangement uses TRBV13-2 and TRBJ2-1, with a tentative D call TRBD2 (6 bases). Read data end 1 residue before the CDR3 end; the end is taken from the germline J gene. Trimming left V 4 bases short and J 3 bases short, with 8 bases between. Germline V CDR1 and CDR2: NNHNN, SYGAGS (reference sequence). The CDR3 is made up of 13 amino acids.

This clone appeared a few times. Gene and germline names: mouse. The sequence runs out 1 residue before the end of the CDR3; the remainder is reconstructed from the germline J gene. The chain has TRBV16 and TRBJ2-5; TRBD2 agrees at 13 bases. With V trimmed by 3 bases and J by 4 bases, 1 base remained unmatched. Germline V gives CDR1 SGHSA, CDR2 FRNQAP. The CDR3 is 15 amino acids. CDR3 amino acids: CASSFGTGGEDTQYF. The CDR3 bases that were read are TGTGCAAGCAGCTTCGGGACTGGGGGGGAAGACACCCAGTAC. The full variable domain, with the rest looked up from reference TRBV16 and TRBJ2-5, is NAGVIQTPRHKVTGKGQEATLWCEPISGHSAVFWYRQTIVQGLEFLTYFRNQAPIDDSGMPKERFSAQMPNQSHSTLKIQSTQPQDSAVYLCASSFGTGGEDTQYFGPGTRLLVL.

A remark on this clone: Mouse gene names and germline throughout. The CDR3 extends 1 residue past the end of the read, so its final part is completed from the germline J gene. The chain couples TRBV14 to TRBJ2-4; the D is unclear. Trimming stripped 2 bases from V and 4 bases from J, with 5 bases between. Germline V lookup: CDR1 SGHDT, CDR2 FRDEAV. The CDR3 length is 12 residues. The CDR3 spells CASSLGENTLYF. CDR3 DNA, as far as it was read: TGTGCCAGCAGTTTAGGAGAAAACACCTTGTAC.

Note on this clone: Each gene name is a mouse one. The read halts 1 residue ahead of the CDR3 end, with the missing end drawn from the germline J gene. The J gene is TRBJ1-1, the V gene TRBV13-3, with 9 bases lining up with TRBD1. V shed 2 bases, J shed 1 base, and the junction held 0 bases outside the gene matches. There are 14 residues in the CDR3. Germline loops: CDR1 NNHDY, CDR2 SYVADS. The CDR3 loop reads CASSEDRGNTEVFF. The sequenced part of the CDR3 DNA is TGTGCCAGCAGTGAGGACAGGGGGAACACAGAAGTCTTC.

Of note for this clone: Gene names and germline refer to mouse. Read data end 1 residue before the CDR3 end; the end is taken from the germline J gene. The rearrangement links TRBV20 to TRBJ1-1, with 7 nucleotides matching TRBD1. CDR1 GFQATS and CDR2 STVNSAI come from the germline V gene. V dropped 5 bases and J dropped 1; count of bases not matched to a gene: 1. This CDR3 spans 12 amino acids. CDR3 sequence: CGARTGNTEVFF. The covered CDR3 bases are TGTGGTGCTCGGACAGGGAACACAGAAGTCTTC.

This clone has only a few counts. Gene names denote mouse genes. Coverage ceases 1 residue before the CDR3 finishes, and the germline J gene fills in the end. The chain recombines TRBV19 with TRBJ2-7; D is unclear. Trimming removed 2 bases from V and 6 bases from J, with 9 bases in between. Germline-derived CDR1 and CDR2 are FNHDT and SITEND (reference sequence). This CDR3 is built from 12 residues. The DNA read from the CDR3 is TGTGCCAGCAGTATGCCCAGCCTTGAACAGTAC. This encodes CASSMPSLEQY. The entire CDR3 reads CASSMPSLEQYF.

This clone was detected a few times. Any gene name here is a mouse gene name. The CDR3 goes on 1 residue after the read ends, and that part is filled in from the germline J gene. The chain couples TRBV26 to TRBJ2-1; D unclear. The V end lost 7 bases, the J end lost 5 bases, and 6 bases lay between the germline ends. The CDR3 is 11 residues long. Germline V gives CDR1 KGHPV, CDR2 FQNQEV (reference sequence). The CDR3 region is CASNKNAEQFF. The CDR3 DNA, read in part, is TGTGCCAGCAACAAAAATGCTGAGCAGTTC.

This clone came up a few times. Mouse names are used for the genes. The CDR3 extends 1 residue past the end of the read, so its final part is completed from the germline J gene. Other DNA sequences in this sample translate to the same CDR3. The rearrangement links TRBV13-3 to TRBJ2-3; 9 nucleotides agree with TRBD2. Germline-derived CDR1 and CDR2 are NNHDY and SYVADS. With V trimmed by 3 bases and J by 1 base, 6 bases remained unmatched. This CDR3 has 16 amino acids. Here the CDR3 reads CASSGWGGAGAETLYF. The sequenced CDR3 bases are TGTGCCAGCAGTGGGTGGGGGGGCGCAGGTGCAGAAACGCTGTAT.

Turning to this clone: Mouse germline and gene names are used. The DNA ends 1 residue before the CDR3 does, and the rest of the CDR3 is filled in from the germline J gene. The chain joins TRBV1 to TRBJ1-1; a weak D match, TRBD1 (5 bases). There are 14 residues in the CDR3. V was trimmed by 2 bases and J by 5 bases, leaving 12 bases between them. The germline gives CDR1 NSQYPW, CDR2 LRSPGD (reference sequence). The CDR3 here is CTCSARTKNTEVFF. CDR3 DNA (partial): TGCACCTGCAGTGCACGGACAAAAAATACAGAAGTCTTC.

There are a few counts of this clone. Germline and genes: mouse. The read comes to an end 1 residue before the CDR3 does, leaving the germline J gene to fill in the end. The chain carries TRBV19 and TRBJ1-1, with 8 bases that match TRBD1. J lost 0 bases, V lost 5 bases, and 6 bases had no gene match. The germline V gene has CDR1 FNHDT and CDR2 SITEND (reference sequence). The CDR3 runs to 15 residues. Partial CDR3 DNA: TGTGCCAGCAGCGAGCCGGGACAGGCAAACACAGAAGTCTTC. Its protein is CASSEPGQANTEVF. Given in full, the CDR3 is CASSEPGQANTEVFF.

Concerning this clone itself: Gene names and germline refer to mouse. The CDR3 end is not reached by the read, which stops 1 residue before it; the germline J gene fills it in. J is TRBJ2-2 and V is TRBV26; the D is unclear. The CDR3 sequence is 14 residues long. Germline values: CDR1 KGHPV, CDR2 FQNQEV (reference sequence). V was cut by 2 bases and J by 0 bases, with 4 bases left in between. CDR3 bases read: TGTGCCAGCAGTCTGCAGTCAAACACCGGGCAGCTCTAC. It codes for CASSLQSNTGQLY. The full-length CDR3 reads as CASSLQSNTGQLYF.

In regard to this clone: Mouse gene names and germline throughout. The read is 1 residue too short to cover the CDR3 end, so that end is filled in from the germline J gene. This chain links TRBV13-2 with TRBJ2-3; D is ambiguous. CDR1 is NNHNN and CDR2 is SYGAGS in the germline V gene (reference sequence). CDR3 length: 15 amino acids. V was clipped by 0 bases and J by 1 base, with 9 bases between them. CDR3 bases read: TGTGCCAGCGGTGATGCGGGAAACGGTGCAGAAACGCTGTAT. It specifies CASGDAGNGAETLY. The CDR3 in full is CASGDAGNGAETLYF.

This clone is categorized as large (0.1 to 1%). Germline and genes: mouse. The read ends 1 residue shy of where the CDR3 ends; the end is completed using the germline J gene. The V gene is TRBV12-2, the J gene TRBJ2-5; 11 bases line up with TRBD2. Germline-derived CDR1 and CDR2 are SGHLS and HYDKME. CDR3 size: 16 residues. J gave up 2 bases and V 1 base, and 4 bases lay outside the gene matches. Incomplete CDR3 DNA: TGTGCCAGCTCTCTTCCGGGACTGGGGGTCCAAGACACCCAGTAC. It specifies CASSLPGLGVQDTQY. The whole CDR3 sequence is CASSLPGLGVQDTQYF.

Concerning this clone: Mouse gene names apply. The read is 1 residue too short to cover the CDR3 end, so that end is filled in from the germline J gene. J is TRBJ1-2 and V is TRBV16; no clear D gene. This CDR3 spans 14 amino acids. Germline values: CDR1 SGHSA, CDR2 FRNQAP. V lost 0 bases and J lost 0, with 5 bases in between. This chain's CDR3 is CASSLDTANSDYTF. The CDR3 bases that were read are TGTGCAAGCAGCTTAGATACGGCAAACTCCGACTACACC.

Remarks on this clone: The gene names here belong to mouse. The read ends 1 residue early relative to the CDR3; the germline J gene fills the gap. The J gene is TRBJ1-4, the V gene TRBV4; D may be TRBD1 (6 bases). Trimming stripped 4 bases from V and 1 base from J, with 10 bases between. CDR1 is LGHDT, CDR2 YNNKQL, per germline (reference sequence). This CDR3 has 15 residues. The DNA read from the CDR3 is TGTGCCAGCAGCTTACAGGGAGATTCCAACGAAAGATTATTT. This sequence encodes CASSLQGDSNERLF. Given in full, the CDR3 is CASSLQGDSNERLFF.

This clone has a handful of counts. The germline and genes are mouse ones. The CDR3 reads CTCSAVRDRDTLYF. The CDR3 DNA, read in part, is TGCACCTGCAGTGCAGTCCGGGACAGGGACACCTTGTAC. This chain joins TRBV1 and TRBJ2-4; 9 bases match TRBD1. Sequencing ends 1 residue short of the CDR3 end; the germline J gene provides the rest. The CDR3 is 14 residues long. The germline V gene encodes CDR1 NSQYPW and CDR2 LRSPGD (reference sequence). The ends lost 1 base at V and 7 bases at J; junction bases unmatched: 3.

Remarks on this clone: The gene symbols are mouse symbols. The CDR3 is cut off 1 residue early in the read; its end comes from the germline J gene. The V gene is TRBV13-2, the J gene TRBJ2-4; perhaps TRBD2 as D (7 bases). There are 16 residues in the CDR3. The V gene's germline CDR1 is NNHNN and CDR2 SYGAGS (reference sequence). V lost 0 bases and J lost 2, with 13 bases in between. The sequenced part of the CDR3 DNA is TGTGCCAGCGGTGATGATGGGGGGCCTGATCAAAACACCTTGTAC. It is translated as CASGDDGGPDQNTLY. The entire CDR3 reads CASGDDGGPDQNTLYF.

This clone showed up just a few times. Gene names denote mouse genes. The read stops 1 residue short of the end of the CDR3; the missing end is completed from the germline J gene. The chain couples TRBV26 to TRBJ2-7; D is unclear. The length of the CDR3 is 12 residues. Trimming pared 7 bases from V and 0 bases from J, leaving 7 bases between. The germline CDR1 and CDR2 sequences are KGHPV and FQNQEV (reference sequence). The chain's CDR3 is CASTSSSYEQYF. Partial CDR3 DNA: TGTGCCAGCACCTCCTCCTCCTATGAACAGTAC.

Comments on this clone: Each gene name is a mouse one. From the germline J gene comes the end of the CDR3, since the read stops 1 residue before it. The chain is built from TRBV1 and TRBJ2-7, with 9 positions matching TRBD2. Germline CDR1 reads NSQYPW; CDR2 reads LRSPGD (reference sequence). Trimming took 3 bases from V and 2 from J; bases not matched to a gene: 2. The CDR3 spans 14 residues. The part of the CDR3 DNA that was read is TGCACCTGCAGTGCCGGGACTGGGACCTATGAACAGTAC. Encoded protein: CTCSAGTGTYEQY. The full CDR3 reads CTCSAGTGTYEQYF.

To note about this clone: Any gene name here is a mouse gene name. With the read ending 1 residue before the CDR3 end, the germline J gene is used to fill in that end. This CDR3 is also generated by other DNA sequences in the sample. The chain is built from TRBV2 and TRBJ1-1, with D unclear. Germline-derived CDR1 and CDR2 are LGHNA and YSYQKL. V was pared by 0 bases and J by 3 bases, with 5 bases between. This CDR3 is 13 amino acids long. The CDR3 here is CASSQDTDTEVFF. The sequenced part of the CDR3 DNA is TGTGCCAGCAGCCAAGATACAGACACAGAAGTCTTC.

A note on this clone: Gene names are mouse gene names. The sequenced CDR3 bases are TGTGCTAGCAGTTTCCAGGGAAGCGCCTATGAACAGTAC. It codes for CASSFQGSAYEQY. The complete CDR3 protein is CASSFQGSAYEQYF. This chain links TRBV29 with TRBJ2-7; TRBD1 might be the D (5 bases). Read sequence stops 1 residue before the CDR3 end, and the germline J gene provides the missing end. This CDR3 contains 14 residues. The V gene lost 3 bases and the J gene lost 2 bases, with 11 bases spanning the gap. Germline V gene lookup returns CDR1 MSHET and CDR2 SYDVDS.

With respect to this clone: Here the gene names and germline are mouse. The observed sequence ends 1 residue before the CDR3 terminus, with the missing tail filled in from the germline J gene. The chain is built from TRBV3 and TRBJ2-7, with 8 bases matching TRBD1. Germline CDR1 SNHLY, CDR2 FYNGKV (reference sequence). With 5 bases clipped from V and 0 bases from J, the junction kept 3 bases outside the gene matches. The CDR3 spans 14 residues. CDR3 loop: CASSRDRSSYEQYF. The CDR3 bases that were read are TGTGCCAGCAGCAGGGACAGGAGCTCCTATGAACAGTAC.

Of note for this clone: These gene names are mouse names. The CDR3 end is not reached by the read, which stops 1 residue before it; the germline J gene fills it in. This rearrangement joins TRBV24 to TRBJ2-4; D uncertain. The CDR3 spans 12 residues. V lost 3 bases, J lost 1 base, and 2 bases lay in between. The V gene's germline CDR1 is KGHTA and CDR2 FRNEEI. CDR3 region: CASSLGQNTLYF. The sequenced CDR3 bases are TGTGCCAGCAGTCTAGGTCAAAACACCTTGTAC.

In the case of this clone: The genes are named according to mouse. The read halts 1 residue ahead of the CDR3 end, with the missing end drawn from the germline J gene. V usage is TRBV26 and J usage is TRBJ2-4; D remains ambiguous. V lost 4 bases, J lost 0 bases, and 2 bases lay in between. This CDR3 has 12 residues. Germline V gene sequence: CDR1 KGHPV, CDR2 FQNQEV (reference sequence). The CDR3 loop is CASSHSQNTLYF. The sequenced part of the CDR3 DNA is TGTGCCAGCAGTCACAGTCAAAACACCTTGTAC.

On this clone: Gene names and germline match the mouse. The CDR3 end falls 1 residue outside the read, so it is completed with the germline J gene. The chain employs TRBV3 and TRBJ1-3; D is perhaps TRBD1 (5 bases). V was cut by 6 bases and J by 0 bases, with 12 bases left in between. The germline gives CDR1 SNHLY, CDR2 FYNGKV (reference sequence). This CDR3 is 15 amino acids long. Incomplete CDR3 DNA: TGTGCCAGCAGTCAGGGACGGAATTCTGGAAATACGCTCTAT. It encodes CASSQGRNSGNTLY. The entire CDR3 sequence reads CASSQGRNSGNTLYF. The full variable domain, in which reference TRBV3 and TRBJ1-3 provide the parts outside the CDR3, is GPKVLQIPSHQIIDMGQMVTLNCDPVSNHLYFYWYKQILGQQMEFLVNFYNGKVMEKSKLFKDQFSVERPDGSYFTLKIQPTALEDSAVYFCASSQGRNSGNTLYFGEGSRLIVV.

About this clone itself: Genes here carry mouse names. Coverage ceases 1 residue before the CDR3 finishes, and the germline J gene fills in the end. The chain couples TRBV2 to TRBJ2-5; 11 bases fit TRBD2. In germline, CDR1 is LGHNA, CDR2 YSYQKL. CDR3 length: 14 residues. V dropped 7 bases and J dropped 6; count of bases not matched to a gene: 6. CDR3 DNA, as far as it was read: TGTGCCAGCACTGACTGGGGGGGTGGGGACACCCAGTAC. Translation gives CASTDWGGGDTQY. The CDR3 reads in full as CASTDWGGGDTQYF.

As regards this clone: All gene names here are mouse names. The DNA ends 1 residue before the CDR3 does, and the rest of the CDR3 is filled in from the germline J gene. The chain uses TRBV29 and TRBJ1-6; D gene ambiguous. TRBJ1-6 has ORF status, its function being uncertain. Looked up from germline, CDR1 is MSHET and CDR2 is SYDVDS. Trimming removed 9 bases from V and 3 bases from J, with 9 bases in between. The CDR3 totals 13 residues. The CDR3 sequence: CASSGFYNSPLYF. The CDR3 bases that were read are TGTGCTAGTTCCGGGTTCTATAATTCGCCCCTCTAC.

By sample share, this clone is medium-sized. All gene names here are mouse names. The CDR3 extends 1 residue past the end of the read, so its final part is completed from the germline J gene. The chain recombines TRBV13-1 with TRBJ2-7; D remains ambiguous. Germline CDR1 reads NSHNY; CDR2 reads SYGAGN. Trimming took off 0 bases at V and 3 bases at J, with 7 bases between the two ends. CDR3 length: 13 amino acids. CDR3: CASSDAQSYEQYF. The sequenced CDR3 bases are TGTGCCAGCAGTGATGCACAGAGCTATGAACAGTAC.